This T cell receptor (beta chain) was documented in a study of T cells in Graves' hyperthyroidism and ophthalmopathy. Clinical symptoms, serum thyroxine, TRAb, thyroid ultrasound and orbital computed tomography established diagnosis. It was at first hyperthyroidism diagnosis, before any ophthalmopathy symptoms, that the blood sample was taken. PBMCs were derived from under 13 ml fresh peripheral blood. RNA transcripts gave rise to amplified TCR beta CDR3 regions. The HTBI primer set served for first-round RT-PCR of the TCR CDR3. A single record per CDR3 protein comes from TCRdb applying MiXCR to the multiplex PCR reads. Found here are 380,000 or so distinct CDR3 sequences, approximately 15% of them singletons; the top ten hold around 21%. The TCR sequence derives from a man younger than 40 with Graves' hyperthyroidism that later progressed to Graves' ophthalmopathy. Input material: blood.

The DNA for the CDR3 is TGTGCCAGCAGCTTAGATCGGTCAAGAGGTGAGCAGTTCTTC. Residues: CASSLDRSRGEQFF. The genes are TRBV11-3 and TRBJ2-1; D not resolved. V dropped 0 bases and J dropped 9 bases, with 12 bases sitting between them. CDR3 size: 14 residues. Germline V lookup: CDR1 SGHNT, CDR2 YENEEA.